One sample yielded the 16 T cell receptor beta chains listed below, sequenced in a study of T cell responses to AZD1222 COVID-19 vaccine. Profiled with immunoSEQ multiplex PCR; TCRdb holds only in-frame clones, not every one. The data show 95,000 to 150,000 clones, with over 80% seen just once and 14% to 15% held by the top ten. This specimen consisted of peripheral blood, obtained on day 0 of AZD1222 vaccination. These receptors all stem from an adult in good health.

The sample holds one count of this clone. This CDR3 is CASSQDRPSWGNEQFF. The CDR3 DNA reads as TGTGCCAGCAGCCAAGATCGGCCTAGCTGGGGCAATGAGCAGTTCTTC. The V gene is TRBV3-1 (or the pseudogene TRBV3-2), the J gene TRBJ2-1; a weak D match, TRBD2 (5 bases). The CDR3 contains 16 residues. Germline V gene lookup returns CDR1 LGHDT and CDR2 YNNKEL (reference sequence). V lost 0 bases and J 6 bases, leaving 15 bases between the germline ends.

The V and J genes are TRBV4-2 and TRBJ2-1; D might be TRBD2 (5 bases). CDR3 length: 14 residues. Per germline, CDR1 LGHNA and CDR2 YNFKEQ. V dropped 2 bases and J dropped 7 bases, with 12 bases sitting between them. CDR3 sequence (DNA): TGTGCCAGCAGCCAATCCGGGAATCGGAATGAGCAGTTCTTC. Translation: CASSQSGNRNEQFF.

This clone was observed a few times. The V call is TRBV6-2 or TRBV6-3, the J call TRBJ1-1; D call uncertain. Trimming pared 4 bases from V and 2 bases from J, leaving 8 bases between. Germline V gives CDR1 MNHEY, CDR2 SVGEGT. The length of the CDR3 is 13 residues. As DNA, the CDR3 is TGTGCCAGCAGTTGGTCGGTTAACACTGAAGCTTTCTTT. It codes for CASSWSVNTEAFF.

This rearrangement joins TRBV9 to TRBJ2-3, with TRBD1 as a possible D gene (6 bases). The V end was cut by 6 bases, the J end by 9 bases, with 23 bases between. The germline gives CDR1 SGDLS, CDR2 YYNGEE. The CDR3 extends over 15 amino acids. The CDR3 DNA follows: TGTGCCAGCACGCAAACAGGGACCCCCCCAGGGACGCAGTATTTT. It codes for CASTQTGTPPGTQYF. Full variable domain (missing parts from reference TRBV9 and TRBJ2-3): DSGVTQTPKHLITATGQRVTLRCSPRSGDLSVYWYQQSLDQGLQFLIQYYNGEERAKGNILERFSAQQFPDLHSELNLSSLELGDSALYFCASTQTGTPPGTQYFGPGTRLTVL.

The chain couples TRBV15 to TRBJ1-4; unclear D gene. Germline CDR1 is LNHNV and CDR2 is YYDKDF (reference sequence). The CDR3 is 15 amino acids. V gave up 0 bases and J gave up 8 bases, with 13 bases separating them. CDR3 region: CATSRDSAINEKLFF. CDR3 nucleotides: TGTGCCACCAGCAGAGATTCGGCCATCAACGAAAAACTGTTTTTT.

The chain employs TRBV18 and TRBJ2-2; D is ambiguous. The V gene lost 1 base and the J gene lost 0 bases, with 12 bases spanning the gap. Germline V gives CDR1 KGHSH, CDR2 LQKENI. The CDR3 has 17 residues. The CDR3, as DNA: TGTGCCAGCTCACCACTCCCGGTCCAACCGAACACCGGGGAGCTGTTTTTT. Protein sequence: CASSPLPVQPNTGELFF.

This chain joins TRBV27 and TRBJ2-3; TRBD1 might be the D (6 bases). V was clipped by 3 bases and J by 1 base, with 17 bases between them. The CDR3 contains 17 residues. CDR1 and CDR2 (germline): MNHEY, SMNVEV (reference sequence). DNA for the CDR3: TGTGCCAGCAGTTTGTACTACCGGGACATACGCACAGATACGCAGTATTTT. It specifies CASSLYYRDIRTDTQYF.

The CDR3 nucleotides are TGTGCCATCAGGGCCCCTGGCGCCACTGAAGCTTTCTTT. Protein sequence: CAIRAPGATEAFF. J is TRBJ1-1 and V is TRBV10-3; D gene uncertain. The CDR3 is 13 residues long. CDR1 and CDR2 from the germline V gene are ENHRY and SYGVKD. V was trimmed by 6 bases and J by 4 bases, leaving 12 bases between them.

The V and J genes are TRBV19 and TRBJ1-1; D remains ambiguous. Looked up from germline, CDR1 is LNHDA and CDR2 is SQIVND (reference sequence). This CDR3 region has 14 residues. Between the trimmed V and J ends, which lost 1 base and 1 base, there was a span of 7 bases. The CDR3 here is CASSIAAENTEAFF. The CDR3 region has the DNA TGTGCCAGTAGTATAGCAGCGGAGAACACTGAAGCTTTCTTT.

The J gene is TRBJ2-7, the V gene TRBV27; TRBD2 might be the D (6 bases). The germline CDR1 and CDR2 sequences are MNHEY and SMNVEV (reference sequence). V lost 6 bases to trimming and J lost 3 bases, with 15 bases between them. The CDR3 contains 14 residues. The DNA for the CDR3 is TGTGCCAGCAGCCCAGGCCCCGGGGGCTACGAGCAGTACTTC. This encodes CASSPGPGGYEQYF.

The chain recombines TRBV2 with TRBJ1-5; 9 nucleotides match TRBD1. CDR1 is SNHLY, CDR2 FYNNEI, per germline. Unmatched junction bases numbered 10, after V lost 6 bases and J lost 7 bases. This CDR3 contains 15 residues. The CDR3 nucleotides read TGTGCCAGCAGCGCGGACAGGGGACGGGAACAGCCCCAGCATTTT. Encoded protein: CASSADRGREQPQHF.

The CDR3 here is CASSQDRAGVMNTEAFF. In nucleotides, the CDR3 is TGCGCCAGCAGCCAAGACAGGGCGGGGGTGATGAACACTGAAGCTTTCTTT. The V gene is TRBV4-1, the J gene TRBJ1-1; possible D gene TRBD1, 5 bases. V lost 0 bases, J lost 0 bases, and 14 bases lay in between. Looked up from germline, CDR1 is MGHRA and CDR2 is YSYEKL. There are 17 residues in the CDR3.

This sequence joins TRBV7-8 and TRBJ1-4; D gene uncertain. Germline CDR1 and CDR2: SGHVS and FQNEAQ. Trimming cost V 2 bases and J 2 bases, with 12 bases left between them. The CDR3 consists of 16 residues. The CDR3 is CASSLYGRATNEKLFF. CDR3 in DNA: TGTGCCAGCAGCTTATATGGACGGGCGACTAATGAAAAACTGTTTTTT.

The CDR3 DNA follows: TGTGCCAGCAGTCTCCAGGGTTTGGCTGAAGCTTTCTTT. Protein product: CASSLQGLAEAFF. V gene TRBV12-3 or TRBV12-4 combines with J gene TRBJ1-1; D possibly corresponds to TRBD1 (5 bases). The CDR3 is 13 amino acids. V lost 5 bases, J lost 6 bases, and 13 bases lay in between.

The chain is built from TRBV19 and TRBJ2-1; a weak D match, TRBD2 (5 bases). The CDR3 covers 15 residues. Germline V gives CDR1 LNHDA, CDR2 SQIVND (reference sequence). Trimming removed 5 bases from V and 9 bases from J, with 20 bases in between. The CDR3 loop is CASSLPGSRGPEQFF. The CDR3 bases are TGTGCCAGTAGTCTCCCTGGGAGCCGGGGTCCTGAGCAGTTCTTC.

V gene TRBV19 combines with J gene TRBJ2-5; D call uncertain. CDR3 size: 15 residues. The V and J ends lost 4 bases and 0 bases respectively, with 12 bases between them. Germline CDR1 is LNHDA and CDR2 is SQIVND (reference sequence). CDR3 sequence reads: CASSNWQLNQETQYF. CDR3 coding DNA: TGTGCCAGTAGTAACTGGCAGTTAAACCAAGAGACCCAGTACTTC.